A single sample gave rise to the 9 T cell receptor beta chains below, sequenced in a study of cytomegalovirus exposure and HLA in healthy donors. Profiled with immunoSEQ multiplex PCR; TCRdb holds only in-frame clones, not every one. The repertoire includes over 150,000 clones, 70% to 85% of them detected once, and around an eighth sits in the top ten. The sequencing input was PBMCs. These TCRs come from a woman in her thirties in good health and CMV-seropositive.

This sequence joins TRBV5-1 and TRBJ2-1, with 9 bases lining up with TRBD1. The junction had 11 bases not matched to a gene; V was cut back by 4 bases and J by 9 bases. The CDR3 extends over 15 amino acids. Germline V CDR1 and CDR2: SGHRS, YFSETQ. The CDR3 sequence: CASSPRDRVGFEQFF. The DNA of the CDR3 is TGCGCCAGCAGCCCCCGGGACAGGGTTGGATTTGAGCAGTTCTTC.

The rearrangement uses TRBV6-1 and TRBJ1-3; tentatively, D is TRBD1 (5 bases). Trimming stripped 6 bases from V and 0 bases from J, with 12 bases between. The germline CDR1 and CDR2 sequences are MNHNS and SASEGT. The length of the CDR3 is 15 residues. CDR3 residues: CASRIQDNSGNTIYF. CDR3 nucleotides: TGTGCCAGCAGGATACAGGACAACTCTGGAAACACCATATATTTT.

The chain uses TRBV14 and TRBJ2-7, with TRBD2 matching over 8 bases. CDR1 SGHDN and CDR2 FVKESK come from the germline V gene. The V gene end was trimmed by 4 bases and the J gene end by 7 bases; junction bases not matched to a gene: 12. The CDR3 covers 15 residues. The CDR3: CASSRPGGRHSEQYF. The CDR3 bases are TGTGCCAGCAGCCGCCCGGGCGGGAGGCACAGTGAGCAGTACTTC.

The V gene is TRBV30, the J gene TRBJ1-1, with D perhaps matching TRBD1 (6 bases). V lost 1 base and J lost 1, with 16 bases in between. The germline V gene encodes CDR1 GTSNPN and CDR2 SVGIG (reference sequence). The CDR3 has 16 residues. The CDR3 protein is CAWSEGRTAQNTEAFF. In DNA, the CDR3 is TGTGCCTGGAGTGAAGGAAGGACAGCTCAGAACACTGAAGCTTTCTTT. The whole variable domain, remainder taken from reference TRBV30 and TRBJ1-1, is SQTIHQWPATLVQPVGSPLSLECTVEGTSNPNLYWYRQAAGRGLQLLFYSVGIGQISSEVPQNLSASRPQDRQFILSSKKLLLSDSGFYLCAWSEGRTAQNTEAFFGQGTRLTVV.

The J gene is TRBJ2-3, the V gene TRBV29-1, with 7 positions matching TRBD1. V shed 1 base, J shed 5 bases, and the junction held 6 bases outside the gene matches. The CDR3 runs to 14 residues. Per the germline V gene, CDR1 is SQVTM and CDR2 is ANQGSEA. In nucleotides, the CDR3 is TGCAGCGTTGAAGGGCAGGGGGTTCAAGATACGCAGTATTTT. It yields the protein CSVEGQGVQDTQYF.

The chain has TRBV7-9 and TRBJ1-5; maybe TRBD1 (5 bases). The CDR3 extends over 14 amino acids. Germline V gene sequence: CDR1 SEHNR, CDR2 FQNEAQ (reference sequence). V was trimmed by 5 bases and J by 3 bases, leaving 11 bases between them. CDR3 in amino acids: CASSPTGDNQPQHF. DNA of the CDR3: TGTGCCAGCAGCCCAACGGGGGACAATCAGCCCCAGCATTTT.

The V call is TRBV7-2, the J call TRBJ2-5; perhaps TRBD1 as D (5 bases). The CDR3 length is 14 residues. V gave up 1 base and J gave up 3 bases, with 9 bases separating them. The V gene's germline CDR1 is SGHTA and CDR2 FQGNSA. CDR3 sequence: CASSLGSGKETQYF. CDR3 sequence (DNA): TGTGCCAGCAGCTTAGGGTCAGGGAAAGAGACCCAGTACTTC.

This chain joins TRBV25-1 and TRBJ1-2, with TRBD1 identical over 7 bases. Germline V gene data show CDR1 as MGHDK and CDR2 as SYGVNS. The CDR3 is 14 amino acids. With V trimmed by 2 bases and J by 5 bases, 5 bases remained unmatched. The CDR3 DNA is TGTGCCAGCAGTGAACCTGGGACAGCTTATGGCTACACCTTC. This translates into CASSEPGTAYGYTF.

This clone was seen more than once but under ten times. The rearrangement links TRBV6-6 to TRBJ2-7; 11 nucleotides line up with TRBD1. The CDR3 is 14 residues long. V gave up 8 bases and J gave up 3 bases; unmatched junction bases: 6. Per germline, CDR1 MNHNY and CDR2 SVGAGI (reference sequence). The CDR3 DNA is TGTGCCAGCCTCCGGGGACAGGGGGACTACGAGCAGTACTTC. Residues: CASLRGQGDYEQYF.